What follows describes a single T cell receptor (beta chain). No antigen is known for it. The CDR3 extends over 15 amino acids. Looked up from germline, CDR1 is MNHEY and CDR2 is SVGAGI. V was pared by 6 bases and J by 0 bases, with 14 bases between. The sample originates from a study of radiotherapy plus CTLA-4 blockade in lung cancer. Study as a whole: Of the patients, roughly 17% showed objective responses and under 40% attained disease control.

Focal radiation and CTLA-4 blockade (ipilimumab) were tested in chemo-refractory metastatic non-small-cell lung cancer patients. The assay was immunoSEQ multiplex PCR, and TCRdb's table has in-frame clones only and misses some. The repertoire holds 100,000 or so clones, with around 81% as singletons. Study-wide results and limits: Early clone dynamics of blood T cells, plus interferon-beta, reportedly predicted response best. TCR clones of tumor origin grew in blood after radiotherapy plus ipilimumab.

This sequence was found in a human donor with non-small cell lung cancer that progressed on radiotherapy plus ipilimumab. The sequenced sample was peripheral blood, obtained from a patient treated with radiotherapy plus ipilimumab. The V and J genes are TRBV6-5 and TRBJ1-2, with no clear D. The CDR3 DNA sequence: TGTGCCAGCAGGCAGACCAGTTCCACTAACTATGGCTACACCTTC. This gives the protein CASRQTSSTNYGYTF.